There are many counts of the clone carrying this T cell receptor (beta chain). Its antigen is undetermined. The CDR3 covers 13 residues. The germline CDR1 and CDR2 sequences are SGHAT and FQNNGV. V lost 1 base and J lost 3, with 4 bases in between. The data were obtained in a study of human T cells and chemical hapten exposure. Study at large: Per-sample TCR yield variation was attributed mainly to small pooled library volume differences. Study conclusions and caveats: Controls had significantly fewer large CDR3 similarity clusters than were formed by expanded TCRs.

MiXCR was run by TCRdb on the RACE reads, yielding one entry per CDR3 protein. This repertoire shows some 400,000 distinct CDR3 sequences, nearly 5% found once; its top ten account for approximately 2.1%. Time point specified: patch test 1, 2 weeks after DPC sensitization. The treatment here: therapeutic diphenylcyclopropenone sensitization with weekly scalp DPC. Each donor was an alopecia patient between 18 and 70 years of age who qualified for DPC. The sequence came from a woman in her 50s with alopecia areata. Some clones in this sample may be carry-over from other donors' samples. This chain links TRBV11-2 with TRBJ2-1; D uncertain. The sample here was whole blood, taken in connection with sensitization to the hapten diphenylcyclopropenone (DPC). The CDR3 nucleotides are TGTGCCAGCAGCTTAGGTTACTACAATGAGCAGTTCTTC. Residues: CASSLGYYNEQFF.